The 5 T cell receptor beta chains below all came from one sample that was sequenced in a study of blood T cell repertoires in COVID-19. Assay used: immunoSEQ multiplex PCR; TCRdb lists only in-frame clones, some missing. The profile shows about 280,000 clones, 85% of them singletons. The source material was PBMCs or T cells enriched from blood (not recorded which). These receptors originate from a woman in her forties or fifties who had recovered from COVID-19.

The chain uses TRBV6-4 and TRBJ1-6; D is uncertain. Germline assignment: CDR1 MRHNA and CDR2 SNTAGT. CDR3 length equals 13 residues. The ends were cut back, 4 bases at V and 4 bases at J, with 5 bases in the middle. The CDR3 region is CASSVYYNSPLHF. The CDR3 region has the DNA TGTGCCAGCAGTGTTTATTATAATTCACCCCTCCACTTT.

The V and J genes are TRBV20-1 and TRBJ1-2; TRBD1 aligns across 10 bases. Per the germline V gene, CDR1 is DFQATT and CDR2 is SNEGSKA (reference sequence). Trimming at V came to 3 bases and at J to 4 bases, leaving 8 bases not matched to a gene. The CDR3 consists of 15 residues. CDR3 sequence: CSASTPTGGPYGYTF. As DNA, the CDR3 is TGCAGTGCTAGTACTCCGACAGGGGGCCCCTATGGCTACACCTTC.

V gene TRBV4-1 combines with J gene TRBJ2-7, with TRBD1 matching 9 bases. This CDR3 is built from 15 residues. Germline trimming cut 5 bases from V and 2 bases from J; bases unmatched to any gene: 7. The V gene's germline CDR1 is MGHRA and CDR2 YSYEKL. This CDR3 reads CASSKTGTGTYEQYF. In nucleotides, the CDR3 is TGCGCCAGCAGCAAAACCGGGACAGGGACCTACGAGCAGTACTTC.

The CDR3 sequence: CASSLDRLNSPLHF. The DNA of the CDR3 is TGTGCCAGCAGCTTGGACAGGCTAAATTCACCCCTCCACTTT. The J gene is TRBJ1-6, the V gene TRBV5-4; a possible D gene is TRBD1 (5 bases). V was trimmed by 0 bases and J by 7 bases, leaving 8 bases between them. This CDR3 has 14 residues. Germline CDR1 is SGHNT and CDR2 is YYREEE (reference sequence).

The CDR3 nucleotides read TGTGCCAGTAGTATAGAGGGGACAGCTTATCAGCCCCAGCATTTT. This sequence encodes CASSIEGTAYQPQHF. The chain combines TRBV19 with TRBJ1-5; 7 nucleotides match TRBD1. V trimming: 0 bases; J trimming: 5 bases; junction bases outside the gene matches: 4. Germline V gene sequence: CDR1 LNHDA, CDR2 SQIVND (reference sequence). The CDR3 contains 15 residues.